This note documents a single T cell receptor beta chain sequence. Its matching antigen is unknown. Sequencing targeted expressed TCRB transcripts, as all isolated RNA had been reverse transcribed. Only in-frame clones appear in the TCRdb table, and some are missing; sequencing was by immunoSEQ multiplex PCR. The table records some 23,000 clones, roughly 70% of them present only once. This sample is part of a study of beta chain features in type 1 diabetes. Study-wide results and limits: Patients with Type 1 diabetes showed moderately but significantly shorter TCRB CDR3s in all four CD4+ subsets.

Per the germline V gene, CDR1 is MNHNY and CDR2 is SVGAGI (reference sequence). Unmatched junction bases numbered 9, after V lost 5 bases and J lost 8 bases. The CDR3 loop spans 14 amino acids. The chain has TRBV6-6 and TRBJ2-1, with 7 bases aligning to TRBD1. Specimen: stem cell memory CD4+ T cells from blood. The TCR sequence derives from a woman aged 40 to 49 with type 1 diabetes. CDR3 nucleotide sequence: TGTGCCAGCAGTAGCCGGACAGGAATCTATGAGCAGTTCTTC. This encodes CASSSRTGIYEQFF.